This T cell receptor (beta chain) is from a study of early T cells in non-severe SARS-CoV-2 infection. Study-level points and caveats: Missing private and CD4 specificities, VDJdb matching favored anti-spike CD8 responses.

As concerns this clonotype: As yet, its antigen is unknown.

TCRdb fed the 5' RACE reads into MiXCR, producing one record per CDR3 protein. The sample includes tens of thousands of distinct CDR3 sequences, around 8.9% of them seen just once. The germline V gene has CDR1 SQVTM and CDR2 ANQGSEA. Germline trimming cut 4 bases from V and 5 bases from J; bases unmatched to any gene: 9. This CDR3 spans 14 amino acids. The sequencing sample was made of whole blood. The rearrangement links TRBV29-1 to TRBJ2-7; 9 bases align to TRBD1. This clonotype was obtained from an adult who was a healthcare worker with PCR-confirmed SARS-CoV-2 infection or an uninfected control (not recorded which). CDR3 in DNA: TGCAGCGTTGGGAGGGGACAGGGCCGGGACGAGCAGTACTTC. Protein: CSVGRGQGRDEQYF.